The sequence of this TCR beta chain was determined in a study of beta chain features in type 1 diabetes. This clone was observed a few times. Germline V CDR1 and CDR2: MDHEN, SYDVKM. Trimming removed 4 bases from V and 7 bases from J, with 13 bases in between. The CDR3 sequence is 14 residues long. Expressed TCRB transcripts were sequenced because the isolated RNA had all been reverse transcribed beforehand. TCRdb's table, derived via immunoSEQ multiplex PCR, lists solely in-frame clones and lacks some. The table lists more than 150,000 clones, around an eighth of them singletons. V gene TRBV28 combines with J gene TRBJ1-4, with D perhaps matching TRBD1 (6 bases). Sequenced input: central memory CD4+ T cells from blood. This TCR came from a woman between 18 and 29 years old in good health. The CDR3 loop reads CASSSGADSEKLFF. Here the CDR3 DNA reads TGTGCCAGCAGTTCAGGGGCGGATAGTGAAAAACTGTTTTTT. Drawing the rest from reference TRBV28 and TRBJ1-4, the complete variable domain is DVKVTQSSRYLVKRTGEKVFLECVQDMDHENMFWYRQDPGLGLRLIYFSYDVKMKEKGDIPEGYSVSREKKERFSLILESASTNQTSMYLCASSSGADSEKLFFGSGTQLSVL.